The 29 T cell receptor beta chains reported below all come from one sample, sequenced in a study of CD8 T cells in ankylosing spondylitis. Whole-study findings and limits: What appeared characteristic of ankylosing spondylitis blood was a TCR beta motif of eight highly homologous variants.

TCRdb itself ran the 5' RACE reads through MiXCR, one entry per CDR3 protein. This table holds roughly 90,000 distinct CDR3 sequences, 9% found once. Their antigen targets remain unknown. The source material was blood, either unsorted or a sorted T cell fraction (not recorded which). These receptors all stem from a male donor with ankylosing spondylitis.

This clonotype was seen more than once but under ten times. V and J are TRBV30 and TRBJ1-2; TRBD1 is a possible D gene (5 bases). Germline CDR1 GTSNPN, CDR2 SVGIG (reference sequence). The germline V and J ends were trimmed by 7 bases and 5 bases, with 14 bases remaining between them. The CDR3 consists of 12 residues. DNA for the CDR3: TGTGCCTCTTACCCGACAGAATATGGCTACACCTTC. This sequence encodes CASYPTEYGYTF.

This rearrangement joins TRBV20-1 to TRBJ1-2; D might be TRBD1 (6 bases). Germline V gene lookup returns CDR1 DFQATT and CDR2 SNEGSKA (reference sequence). CDR3 length: 14 residues. V was shortened by 1 base and J by 4 bases, with 13 bases between the two germline ends. The CDR3 bases are TGCAGTGCTAGAGGGACAGATCTTGCCTATGGCTACACCTTC. As protein: CSARGTDLAYGYTF.

The sample holds a few counts of this clonotype. The genes are TRBV7-9 and TRBJ2-3, with 8 bases lining up with TRBD1. This CDR3 is 13 amino acids long. Germline V lookup: CDR1 SEHNR, CDR2 FQNEAQ (reference sequence). The CDR3 sequence is CALGDRNTDTQYF. CDR3 DNA: TGTGCATTAGGGGACAGGAACACAGATACGCAGTATTTT.

This chain joins TRBV29-1 and TRBJ2-1, with TRBD2 matching over 10 bases. The CDR3 length is 14 residues. The V and J ends lost 5 bases and 7 bases, in that order; junction bases with no gene match: 8. Germline V CDR1 and CDR2: SQVTM, ANQGSEA. The CDR3 loop is CSVLLAGLGNEQFF. The CDR3 coding sequence is TGCAGCGTTTTACTAGCGGGGCTTGGGAATGAGCAGTTCTTC.

This clonotype was counted many times. The V gene is TRBV7-6, the J gene TRBJ2-2, with a possible D match to TRBD2 (6 bases). There are 19 residues in the CDR3. Trimming removed 5 bases at V and 0 bases at J, with 22 bases between. Germline values: CDR1 SGHVS, CDR2 FNYEAQ. DNA for the CDR3: TGTGCCAGCAGCCCTGACCCCGGTTTAAGCGGGTCGAACACCGGGGAGCTGTTTTTT. It specifies CASSPDPGLSGSNTGELFF.

There are many counts of this clonotype. J is TRBJ2-5 and V is TRBV5-1; the D is unclear. Trimming cost V 7 bases and J 1 base, with 11 bases left between them. Germline CDR1 SGHRS, CDR2 YFSETQ. The CDR3 loop spans 13 amino acids. The CDR3 nucleotides read TGCGCCAGCGCGGAGCCCCTCCAAGAGACCCAGTACTTC. Protein product: CASAEPLQETQYF.

This clonotype was seen at least ten times. The chain is built from TRBV27 and TRBJ2-7; 9 bases fit TRBD1. The CDR3 contains 14 residues. Germline V gene lookup returns CDR1 MNHEY and CDR2 SMNVEV (reference sequence). J gave up 6 bases and V 4 bases, and 7 bases lay outside the gene matches. CDR3 sequence (DNA): TGTGCCAGCAGTTCCACAGGGGGCGGGGGCGAGCAGTACTTC. Protein: CASSSTGGGGEQYF.

The table lists this clonotype with many counts. The rearrangement joins TRBV3-1 to TRBJ2-1; D tentatively fits TRBD1 or TRBD2 (5 bases each). Germline V gene lookup returns CDR1 LGHDT and CDR2 YNNKEL (reference sequence). The V gene lost 2 bases and the J gene lost 5 bases, with 13 bases spanning the gap. The CDR3 consists of 15 residues. The CDR3 sequence: CASSQRGAVDNEQFF. The CDR3 DNA reads TGTGCCAGCAGCCAAAGGGGAGCGGTCGACAATGAGCAGTTCTTC.

Many counts were recorded for this clonotype. The chain couples TRBV6-4 to TRBJ2-3; D could derive from TRBD1 or TRBD2 (5 bases each). Germline V gene lookup returns CDR1 MRHNA and CDR2 SNTAGT. The CDR3 covers 14 residues. The germline V and J ends were trimmed by 0 bases and 6 bases, with 10 bases remaining between them. The CDR3 region has the DNA TGTGCCAGCAGTGACTCTCCAGGGACGGATACGCAGTATTTT. Its translation is CASSDSPGTDTQYF.

The sample holds many counts of this clonotype. V and J are TRBV7-9 and TRBJ2-1; TRBD2 matches 11 bases. Per germline, CDR1 SEHNR and CDR2 FQNEAQ (reference sequence). The CDR3 is 14 amino acids. Trimming at V came to 4 bases and at J to 4 bases, leaving 0 bases not matched to a gene. CDR3 protein: CASSWTSGYNEQFF. CDR3 DNA sequence: TGTGCCAGCAGCTGGACTAGCGGGTACAATGAGCAGTTCTTC.

This clonotype was seen at least ten times. The J gene is TRBJ2-1, the V gene TRBV12-5; a weak D match, TRBD2 (6 bases). The length of the CDR3 is 15 residues. The V end lost 8 bases, the J end lost 1 base, and 15 bases lay between the germline ends. Germline V gives CDR1 LGHNT, CDR2 FRNRAP. The CDR3: CASRWDGGSYNEQFF. CDR3 nucleotides: TGTGCTAGTAGGTGGGACGGGGGTTCCTACAATGAGCAGTTCTTC. The variable domain in full, with the rest retrieved from reference TRBV12-5 and TRBJ2-1, is DARVTQTPRHKVTEMGQEVTMRCQPILGHNTVFWYRQTMMQGLELLAYFRNRAPLDDSGMPKDRFSAEMPDATLATLKIQPSEPRDSAVYFCASRWDGGSYNEQFFGPGTRLTVL.

This clonotype has just a few counts. The V and J genes are TRBV10-3 and TRBJ2-1; D possibly uses TRBD1 or TRBD2 (5 bases each). This CDR3 is built from 13 residues. Germline V lookup: CDR1 ENHRY, CDR2 SYGVKD. V was trimmed by 8 bases and J by 5 bases, leaving 13 bases between them. The DNA of the CDR3 is TGTGCCATCGGGGACGGGAAGAACAATGAGCAGTTCTTC. Its translation: CAIGDGKNNEQFF.

This clonotype has a count of ten or more. The chain uses TRBV5-1 and TRBJ2-1; TRBD2 aligns across 8 bases. The CDR3 sequence is 17 residues long. Looked up from germline, CDR1 is SGHRS and CDR2 is YFSETQ. V lost 0 bases, J lost 8 bases, and 13 bases stayed unmatched. The DNA of the CDR3 is TGCGCCAGCAGCTTGGCCGGACTAGCCTCAATGAGGGATGAGCAGTTCTTC. This sequence encodes CASSLAGLASMRDEQFF. The full variable domain, completed using reference TRBV5-1 and TRBJ2-1, is KAGVTQTPRYLIKTRGQQVTLSCSPISGHRSVSWYQQTPGQGLQFLFEYFSETQRNKGNFPGRFSGRQFSNSRSEMNVSTLELGDSALYLCASSLAGLASMRDEQFFGPGTRLTVL.

The chain links TRBV5-5 to TRBJ2-4; 11 bases match TRBD2. Germline values: CDR1 SGHKS, CDR2 YYEKEE (reference sequence). The CDR3 covers 18 residues. J gave up 0 bases and V 3 bases, and 8 bases lay outside the gene matches. CDR3 residues: CASSSNLAGGLAKNIQYF. The CDR3 coding sequence is TGTGCCAGCAGCTCGAACCTAGCGGGAGGTCTAGCCAAAAACATTCAGTACTTC. The whole variable domain, remainder taken from reference TRBV5-5 and TRBJ2-4, is DAGVTQSPTHLIKTRGQQVTLRCSPISGHKSVSWYQQVLGQGPQFIFQYYEKEERGRGNFPDRFSARQFPNYSSELNVNALLLGDSALYLCASSSNLAGGLAKNIQYFGAGTRLSVL.

This clonotype was detected many times. The chain recombines TRBV20-1 with TRBJ2-1, with 8 nucleotides matching TRBD2. The germline V gene has CDR1 DFQATT and CDR2 SNEGSKA (reference sequence). J gave up 5 bases and V 0 bases, and 3 bases lay outside the gene matches. This CDR3 has 14 amino acids. The CDR3 reads CSARDGGEDNEQFF. The CDR3 bases are TGCAGTGCTAGAGACGGGGGGGAGGACAATGAGCAGTTCTTC.

The table lists this clonotype with a few counts. The chain combines TRBV29-1 with TRBJ2-1; 12 bases are shared with TRBD2. V lost 5 bases to trimming and J lost 6 bases; unmatched junction nucleotides: 8. Germline V gene sequence: CDR1 SQVTM, CDR2 ANQGSEA. The CDR3 loop spans 15 amino acids. The CDR3 DNA reads TGCAGCGTTTCCGTGACTAGCGGGAGTGCCAATGAGCAGTTCTTC. Translation gives CSVSVTSGSANEQFF.

The J gene is TRBJ2-7, the V gene TRBV12-3 or TRBV12-4; 8 nucleotides line up with TRBD2. Trimming removed 5 bases from V and 2 bases from J; junction bases left unmatched: 8. The CDR3 totals 15 residues. In DNA form, the CDR3 reads TGTGCCAGCAGTCCGGGGGGGGGCGAACCCTACGAGCAGTACTTC. It yields the protein CASSPGGGEPYEQYF.

V and J are TRBV2 and TRBJ1-6; the D is unclear. Germline assignment: CDR1 SNHLY and CDR2 FYNNEI. This CDR3 has 15 amino acids. V was cut by 8 bases and J by 9 bases, with 20 bases left in between. CDR3 region: CASQKEGAGGSPLHF. As DNA, the CDR3 is TGTGCCAGCCAGAAGGAGGGAGCCGGAGGTTCACCCCTCCACTTT. The complete variable domain, with remaining parts taken from reference TRBV2 and TRBJ1-6, reads EPEVTQTPSHQVTQMGQEVILRCVPISNHLYFYWYRQILGQKVEFLVSFYNNEISEKSEIFDDQFSVERPDGSNFTLKIRSTKLEDSAMYFCASQKEGAGGSPLHFGNGTRLTVT.

The chain joins TRBV5-6 to TRBJ2-7, with D tentatively TRBD2 (6 bases). V lost 0 bases, J lost 3 bases, and 10 bases lay in between. Germline V gene sequence: CDR1 SGHDT, CDR2 YYEEEE. CDR3 length: 14 residues. The CDR3 is CASSLALAIYEQYF. The CDR3 DNA reads TGTGCCAGCAGCTTGGCCCTAGCGATCTACGAGCAGTACTTC.

In this sample, this clonotype turned up many times. The chain carries TRBV20-1 and TRBJ2-7, with D uncertain. Germline V lookup: CDR1 DFQATT, CDR2 SNEGSKA (reference sequence). Trimming took off 2 bases at V and 2 bases at J, with 4 bases between the two ends. The CDR3 runs to 11 residues. CDR3 nucleotide sequence: TGCAGTGCTAGAAGGGCCTACGAGCAGTACGTC. Protein product: CSARRAYEQYV.

This clonotype was seen ten or more times. The chain carries TRBV6-5 and TRBJ1-2; possible D gene TRBD1, 5 bases. Trimming took off 0 bases at V and 2 bases at J, with 7 bases between the two ends. CDR3 size: 14 residues. In germline, CDR1 is MNHEY, CDR2 SVGAGI. The CDR3 DNA follows: TGTGCCAGCAGTTACTCTCAGGGAAACTATGGCTACACCTTC. Translating gives CASSYSQGNYGYTF.

The sample holds many counts of this clonotype. The chain uses TRBV10-3 and TRBJ2-6; 10 bases are a match to TRBD1. J was trimmed by 0 bases and V by 3 bases; bases with no gene match: 8. The CDR3 contains 19 residues. Germline V gene data show CDR1 as ENHRY and CDR2 as SYGVKD. In nucleotides, the CDR3 is TGTGCCATCAGTGACGGGACAGGGGTCCTCAGCTCTGGGGCCAACGTCCTGACTTTC. Residues: CAISDGTGVLSSGANVLTF.

This clonotype has a handful of counts. This chain joins TRBV21-1 and TRBJ2-7; the D call TRBD1 from the table was never checked on the DNA. TRBV21-1 constitutes a pseudogene. The CDR3 length is 12 residues. The CDR3 nucleotides read TGTGCCAGCGGGGGACGGACTTACGAGCAGTACGTC. The encoded protein is CASGGRTYEQYV.

A few counts support this clonotype. This chain connects TRBV13 to TRBJ2-7; TRBD1 matches 11 bases. Germline loops: CDR1 PRHDT, CDR2 FYEKMQ (reference sequence). J gave up 6 bases and V 4 bases, and 5 bases lay outside the gene matches. This CDR3 has 14 amino acids. CDR3 sequence reads: CASSSRTGGPEQYF. The DNA for the CDR3 is TGTGCCAGCAGCTCCAGGACAGGGGGCCCCGAGCAGTACTTC.

There are a few counts of this clonotype. The chain recombines TRBV27 with TRBJ2-1; TRBD1 aligns across 9 bases. CDR3 length: 16 residues. The germline V gene encodes CDR1 MNHEY and CDR2 SMNVEV (reference sequence). The junction had 9 bases not matched to a gene; V was cut back by 5 bases and J by 4 bases. The CDR3 sequence: CASSPNRGRKYNEQFF. The CDR3 nucleotides read TGTGCCAGCAGTCCGAACAGGGGGCGCAAGTACAATGAGCAGTTCTTC.

At least ten counts were recorded for this clonotype. This chain joins TRBV12-3 or TRBV12-4 and TRBJ1-1; D unclear. The CDR3 is 13 amino acids. Trimming stripped 5 bases from V and 0 bases from J, with 7 bases between. The CDR3 sequence is CASSPTVNTEAFF. The CDR3 region has the DNA TGTGCCAGCAGTCCGACGGTGAACACTGAAGCTTTCTTT.

The J gene is TRBJ1-2, the V gene TRBV7-9; D gene uncertain. Germline lookup yields CDR1 SEHNR and CDR2 FQNEAQ (reference sequence). V shed 5 bases and J shed 7 bases, with 20 bases lying between them. The CDR3 has 15 amino acids. CDR3 amino acids: CASSPLLPPPLGYTF. CDR3 sequence (DNA): TGTGCCAGCAGCCCCCTCCTGCCGCCTCCCCTTGGCTACACCTTC.

This clonotype was detected ten times or more. This chain connects TRBV29-1 to TRBJ2-1; 7 bases are shared with TRBD2. V shed 1 base and J 2 bases; nucleotides not matched to a gene: 5. The CDR3 extends over 15 amino acids. The germline V gene encodes CDR1 SQVTM and CDR2 ANQGSEA. CDR3 in amino acids: CSVEASGAPYNEQFF. CDR3 DNA: TGCAGCGTTGAAGCTAGCGGAGCCCCCTACAATGAGCAGTTCTTC.

The chain recombines TRBV7-2 with TRBJ2-5; 8 bases are shared with TRBD2. The CDR3 is made up of 16 amino acids. J lost 5 bases, V lost 5 bases, and 13 bases had no gene match. The germline V gene encodes CDR1 SGHTA and CDR2 FQGNSA. CDR3 residues: CASSPRAGELWETQYF. The CDR3 nucleotides are TGTGCCAGCAGCCCTAGAGCGGGAGAGTTATGGGAGACCCAGTACTTC.